This T cell receptor (beta chain) came from a study of early T cells in non-severe SARS-CoV-2 infection. Overall study results and limits: Matching with VDJdb favored anti-spike CD8 responses (missing private and CD4 specificities).

This clonotype was observed many times. Its antigen remains unidentified. TCRdb reprocessed the 5' RACE reads with MiXCR, giving one entry per CDR3 protein. The table records approximately 90,000 distinct CDR3 sequences, about 12% of them present only once. Germline values: CDR1 SEHNR, CDR2 FQNEAQ (reference sequence). The CDR3 is made up of 14 amino acids. With 4 bases removed from V and 6 bases from J, the gap between germline ends came to 13 bases. This sample comprised whole blood, obtained at baseline. This TCR came from an adult who was a healthcare worker with PCR-confirmed SARS-CoV-2 infection or an uninfected control (not recorded which). The chain has TRBV7-9 and TRBJ1-5; a weak D match, TRBD1 (5 bases). CDR3 nucleotide sequence: TGTGCCAGCAGCTCTTCGGGGCCGCCTCAGCCCCAGCATTTT. Protein: CASSSSGPPQPQHF. Drawing the rest from reference TRBV7-9 and TRBJ1-5, the complete variable domain is DTGVSQNPRHKITKRGQNVTFRCDPISEHNRLYWYRQTLGQGPEFLTYFQNEAQLEKSRLLSDRFSAERPKGSFSTLEIQRTEQGDSAMYLCASSSSGPPQPQHFGDGTRLSIL.